This T cell receptor beta chain was recovered during a study of T cells in Graves' hyperthyroidism and ophthalmopathy. In making diagnoses, clinical symptoms, serum thyroxine and TRAb, thyroid ultrasound and orbital computed tomography were all used. The TCR beta CDR3 regions underwent amplification using RNA transcripts as the source. HTBI primers were used for first-round RT-PCR of the TCR CDR3. From the multiplex PCR reads, TCRdb called clonotypes with MiXCR, one entry per CDR3 protein. The sample consists of roughly 300,000 distinct CDR3 sequences, around a fifth of them appearing once. This CDR3 contains 16 residues. Germline V CDR1 and CDR2: SEHNR, FQNEAQ (reference sequence). In its sample, this clonotype was seen a few times. An end of the junction differs from the germline gene, which may be a read error.

This sequence originates from a woman aged 50 to 60 with Graves' hyperthyroidism. The rearrangement links TRBV7-9 to TRBJ2-1; D is possibly TRBD2 (5 bases). The specimen sequenced was blood. The chain's CDR3 is CTSSLLLTGDYNEQFF. CDR3 DNA sequence: TGTACCAGCAGCTTATTACTGACCGGGGACTACAATGAGCAGTTCTTC.